This T cell receptor beta chain is drawn from a study of T cell responses to AZD1222 COVID-19 vaccine. Whole-study results and caveats: Dominant at 160-218 and 743-854, vaccine-associated CD4 TCRs also spanned spike.

Here immunoSEQ multiplex PCR was the method, and the copy in TCRdb shows in-frame clones only, minus some. The sample has 140,000 to 150,000 clones, over 80% seen once. As concerns this clone: The antigen remains unidentified.

V dropped 4 bases and J dropped 7 bases, with 10 bases sitting between them. The germline CDR1 and CDR2 sequences are LGHNA and YSLEER. This CDR3 region has 13 residues. V gene TRBV4-3 combines with J gene TRBJ1-4; D is uncertain. The input for sequencing was peripheral blood, taken 28 days after the second AZD1222 dose. The sequence derives from an adult who received the AZD1222 COVID-19 vaccine. The CDR3 nucleotides read TGCGCCAGCAGCCCGGAACACGCTGAAAAACTGTTTTTT. It translates to CASSPEHAEKLFF.